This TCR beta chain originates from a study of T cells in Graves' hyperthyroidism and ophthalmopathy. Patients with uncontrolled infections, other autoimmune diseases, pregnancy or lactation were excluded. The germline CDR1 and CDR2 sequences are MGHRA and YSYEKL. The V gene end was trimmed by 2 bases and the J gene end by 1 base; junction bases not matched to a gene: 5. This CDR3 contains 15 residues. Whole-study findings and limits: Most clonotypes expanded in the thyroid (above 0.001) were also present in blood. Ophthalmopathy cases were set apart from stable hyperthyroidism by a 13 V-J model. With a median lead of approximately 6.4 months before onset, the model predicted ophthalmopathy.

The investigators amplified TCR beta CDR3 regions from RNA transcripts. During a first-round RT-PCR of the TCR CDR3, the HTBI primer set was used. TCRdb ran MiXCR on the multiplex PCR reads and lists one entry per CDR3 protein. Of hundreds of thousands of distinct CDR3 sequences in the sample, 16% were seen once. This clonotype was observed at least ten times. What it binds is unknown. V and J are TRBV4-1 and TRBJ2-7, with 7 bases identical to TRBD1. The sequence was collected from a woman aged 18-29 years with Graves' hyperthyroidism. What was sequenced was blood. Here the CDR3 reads CASSQSSTGSYEQYF. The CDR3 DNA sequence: TGCGCCAGCAGCCAAAGCTCGACAGGGTCCTACGAGCAGTACTTC.